This paragraph covers one T cell receptor beta chain sequence. Its cognate antigen is unknown. The sample originates from a study of radiotherapy plus CTLA-4 blockade in lung cancer. Study-wide context: Objective response rate was over 15%; disease control rate, approximately 33%.

Trimming took 7 bases from V and 2 from J; bases not matched to a gene: 9. CDR1 and CDR2 from the germline V gene are LNHDA and SQIVND (reference sequence). The CDR3 consists of 15 residues. Focal radiation and CTLA-4 blockade (ipilimumab) were tested in chemo-refractory metastatic non-small-cell lung cancer patients. Overall study findings and caveats: Blood-borne expansion of tumor-derived TCR clones followed radiotherapy plus ipilimumab. Alongside interferon-beta, early blood T cell clone dynamics were reportedly the best predictor of response.

Sequencing used immunoSEQ multiplex PCR; TCRdb keeps in-frame clones, though not all of them. Of about 62,000 clones in the sample, 70% to 80% were seen once. This chain connects TRBV19 to TRBJ1-2, with 8 bases identical to TRBD1. This clonotype was sampled from a human donor with non-small cell lung cancer who had a complete response to radiotherapy plus ipilimumab. The source was peripheral blood, collected from a patient treated with radiotherapy plus ipilimumab. CDR3 loop: CASTRTGSINYGYTF. DNA of the CDR3: TGTGCCAGTACCCGGACAGGGTCAATAAACTATGGCTACACCTTC.